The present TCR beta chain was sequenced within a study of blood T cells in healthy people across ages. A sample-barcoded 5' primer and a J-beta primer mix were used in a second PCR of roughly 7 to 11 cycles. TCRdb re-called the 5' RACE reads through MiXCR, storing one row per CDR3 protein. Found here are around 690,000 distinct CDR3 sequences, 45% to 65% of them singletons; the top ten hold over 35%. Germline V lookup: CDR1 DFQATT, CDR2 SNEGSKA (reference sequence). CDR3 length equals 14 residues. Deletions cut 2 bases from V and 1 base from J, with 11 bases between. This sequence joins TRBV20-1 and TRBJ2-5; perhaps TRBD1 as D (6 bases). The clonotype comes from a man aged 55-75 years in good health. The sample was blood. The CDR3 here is CSARRGQTQETQYF. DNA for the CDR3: TGCAGTGCTAGAAGAGGACAGACCCAAGAGACCCAGTACTTC.